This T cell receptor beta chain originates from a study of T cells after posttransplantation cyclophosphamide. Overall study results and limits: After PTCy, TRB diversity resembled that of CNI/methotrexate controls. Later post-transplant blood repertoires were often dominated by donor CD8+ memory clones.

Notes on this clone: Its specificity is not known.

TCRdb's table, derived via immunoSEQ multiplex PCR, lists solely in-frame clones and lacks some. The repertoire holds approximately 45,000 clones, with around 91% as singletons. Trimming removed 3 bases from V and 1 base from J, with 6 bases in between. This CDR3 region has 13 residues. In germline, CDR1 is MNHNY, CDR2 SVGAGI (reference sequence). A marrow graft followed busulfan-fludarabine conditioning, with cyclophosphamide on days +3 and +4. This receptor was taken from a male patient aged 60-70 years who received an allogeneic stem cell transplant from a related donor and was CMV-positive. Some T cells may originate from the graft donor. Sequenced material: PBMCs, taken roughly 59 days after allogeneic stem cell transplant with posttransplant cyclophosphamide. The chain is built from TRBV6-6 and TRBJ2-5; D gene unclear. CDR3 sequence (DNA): TGTGCCAGCAGTTATAGAACCCAAGAGACCCAGTACTTC. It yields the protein CASSYRTQETQYF.